The subject of this entry is one T cell receptor (beta chain). Its binding antigen is unknown. Qualities for individual bases were not recorded, and no much larger clone is one base off. Whole blood was collected in K2EDTA tubes by collaborating institutions according to the institutions' own protocols. For TCRbeta analysis, collaborators shipped samples in one of three forms: frozen whole blood, isolated PBMCs, or DNA extracted from either of those sample types. This sample is drawn from a study of blood T cell repertoires in COVID-19 (dated by TCRdb to 2020 to 2022). For the wider study: Samples covering the acute and convalescent phases of COVID-19 were provided by collaborators in the United States, Italy and Spain. Samples came from the ongoing ImmuneRACE study (first 160 participants) plus 1,254 subjects from 6 global collaborators. The repertoires were made available in a free public database intended to serve as a resource for research on the immune response to SARS-CoV-2. Nearly every sample came with metadata listing a de-identified subject ID, COVID-19 status, age in years and sex. The prospective study material was composed of cDNA or gDNA derived from T cells, B-cell-depleted T cells, or PBMCs. Where HLA class I and class II types were available, the types were taken from metadata supplied by the sample provider, not from assay-based typing. Deeply sampled blood TCRbeta repertoires from subjects exposed to, actively infected with, or recovered from COVID-19 were included in the dataset. Study-wide findings and limitations: The quantity of clinical and demographic metadata differed by source and by participant and was supplied without curation.

The immunoSEQ Assay, a bias-controlled multiplex PCR, was used to amplify TCRbeta CDR3 regions from genomic DNA. Per the original workflow: Nucleated cell counts per sample were estimated from amplification of reference gene primers within the assay. To quantify the absolute abundance of each unique TCRbeta CDR3 rearrangement, sequence reads were collapsed and filtered. For each sample, productive Simpson clonality was calculated by taking the square root of Simpson's diversity index across productive rearrangements. TCRdb holds this immuneACCESS table with in-frame rearrangements only. Some clones are missing; in checked studies, unresolved V genes explain under half, and the rest has no known cause. V and J calls and clone size are as listed in that table; D and trimming were resolved from the DNA. Here the sample has about 60,000 clones; approximately 91% occur a single time. The ten largest clones represent roughly an eighth of the sample.

From the cysteine up to the phenylalanine, the CDR3 has a length of 16 residues. Only the CDR3 portion is preserved as DNA: 48 bases, with reading frame beginning at the first base. V lost 0 bases and J lost 5 bases, and the count of bases not matched to a germline gene is 7. CDR1 and CDR2 are read off the germline V gene as LGHNA and YNFKEQ. Recombination joined TRBV4-2 with TRBJ2-1, and 7 junctional nucleotides match TRBD1. This TCR derives from a woman aged 55-75 years with active COVID-19. What was sequenced was peripheral blood. The CDR3 protein is CASSQESGTDHNEQFF. The nucleotide sequence reads as follows: TGTGCCAGCAGCCAAGAATCGGGGACAGACCACAATGAGCAGTTCTTC.